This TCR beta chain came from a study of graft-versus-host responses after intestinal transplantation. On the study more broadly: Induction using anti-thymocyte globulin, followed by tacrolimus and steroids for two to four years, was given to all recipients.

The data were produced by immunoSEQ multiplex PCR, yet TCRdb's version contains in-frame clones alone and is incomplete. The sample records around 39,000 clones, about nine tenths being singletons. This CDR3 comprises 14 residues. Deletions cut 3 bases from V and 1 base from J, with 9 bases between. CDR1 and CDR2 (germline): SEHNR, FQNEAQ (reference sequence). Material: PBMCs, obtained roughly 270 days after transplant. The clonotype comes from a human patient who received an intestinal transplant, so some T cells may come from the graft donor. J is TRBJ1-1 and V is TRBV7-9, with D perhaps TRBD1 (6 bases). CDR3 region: CASSFSDRNTEAFF. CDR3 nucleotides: TGTGCCAGCAGCTTCTCGGACAGGAACACTGAAGCTTTCTTT. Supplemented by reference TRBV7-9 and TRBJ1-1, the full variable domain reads DTGVSQNPRHKITKRGQNVTFRCDPISEHNRLYWYRQTLGQGPEFLTYFQNEAQLEKSRLLSDRFSAERPKGSFSTLEIQRTEQGDSAMYLCASSFSDRNTEAFFGQGTRLTVV.